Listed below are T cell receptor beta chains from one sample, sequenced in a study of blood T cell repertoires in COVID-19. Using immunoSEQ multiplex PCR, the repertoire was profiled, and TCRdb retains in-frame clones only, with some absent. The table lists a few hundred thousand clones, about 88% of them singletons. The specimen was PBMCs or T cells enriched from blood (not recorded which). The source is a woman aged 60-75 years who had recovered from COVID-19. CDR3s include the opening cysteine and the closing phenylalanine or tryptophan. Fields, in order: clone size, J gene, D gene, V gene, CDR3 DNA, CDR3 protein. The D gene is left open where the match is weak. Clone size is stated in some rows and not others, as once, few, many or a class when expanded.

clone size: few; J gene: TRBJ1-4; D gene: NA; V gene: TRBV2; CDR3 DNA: TGTGCCAGCAGTGATATTGGCACAACCAATGAAAAACTGTTTTTT; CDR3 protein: CASSDIGTTNEKLFF
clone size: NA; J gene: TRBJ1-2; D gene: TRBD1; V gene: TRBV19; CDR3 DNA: TGTGCCAGTAGGGACAGGGGACATGGCTACACCTTC; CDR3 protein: CASRDRGHGYTF
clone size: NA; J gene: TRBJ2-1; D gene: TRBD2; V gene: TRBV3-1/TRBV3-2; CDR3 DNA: TGTGTCAGCAGCCCAAGATCGGGGGGATCCTACAATGAGCAGTTCTTC; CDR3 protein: CVSSPRSGGSYNEQFF
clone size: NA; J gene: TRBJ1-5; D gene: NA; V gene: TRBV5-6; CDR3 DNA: TGTGCCAGCAGCTTGAGGACAACTAGCAATCAGCCCCAGCATTTT; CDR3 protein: CASSLRTTSNQPQHF
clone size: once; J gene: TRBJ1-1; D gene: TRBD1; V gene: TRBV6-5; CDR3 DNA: TGTGCCAGCCGGACGGGCAGGGGGCTGACTGAAGCTTTCTTT; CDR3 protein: CASRTGRGLTEAFF
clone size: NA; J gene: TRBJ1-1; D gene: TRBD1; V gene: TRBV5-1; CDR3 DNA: TGCGCCAGCAGCTTGGCAGGGACAGGGGTCGGGACTGAAGCTTTCTTT; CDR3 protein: CASSLAGTGVGTEAFF
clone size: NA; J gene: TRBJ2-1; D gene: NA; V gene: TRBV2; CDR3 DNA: TGTGCCAGCAGTCCCGATCCGGGGTACAATGAGCAGTTCTTC; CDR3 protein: CASSPDPGYNEQFF
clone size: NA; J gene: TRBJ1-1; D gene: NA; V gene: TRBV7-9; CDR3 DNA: TGTGCCAGCAGCGCGCAGGGATGGGAGAACACTGAAGCTTTCTTT; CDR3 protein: CASSAQGWENTEAFF
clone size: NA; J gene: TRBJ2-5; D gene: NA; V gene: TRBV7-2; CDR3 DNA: TGTGCCAGCAGCTTAATGGCTCAAGAGACCCAGTACTTC; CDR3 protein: CASSLMAQETQYF
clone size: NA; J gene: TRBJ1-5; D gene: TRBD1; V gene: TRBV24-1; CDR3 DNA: TGTGCCGCCAAACCAGGACAGGGGGTTCAGCCCCAGCATTTT; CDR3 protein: CAAKPGQGVQPQHF
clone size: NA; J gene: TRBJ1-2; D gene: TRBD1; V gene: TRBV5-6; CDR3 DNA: TGTGCCAGCAGCCCTCCGGGACAGGGCTATGGCTACACCTTC; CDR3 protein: CASSPPGQGYGYTF
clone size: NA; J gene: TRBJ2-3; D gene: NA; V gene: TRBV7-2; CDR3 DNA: TGTGCCAGCAGCCCCCAGGCCGGGACAACAGATACGCAGTATTTT; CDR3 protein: CASSPQAGTTDTQYF
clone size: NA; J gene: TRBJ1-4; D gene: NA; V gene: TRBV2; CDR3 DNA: TGTGCCAGCGGGCAGGGGTCGGCAACTAATGAAAAACTGTTTTTT; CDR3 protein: CASGQGSATNEKLFF
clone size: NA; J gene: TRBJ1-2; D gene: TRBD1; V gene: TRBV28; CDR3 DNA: TGTGCCAGCAGTTTTAGGGGACAGGGGGCACGGGGCTACACCTTC; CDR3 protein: CASSFRGQGARGYTF
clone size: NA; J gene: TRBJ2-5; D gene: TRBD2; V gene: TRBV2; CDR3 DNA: TGTGCCAGCAGTGAATCTCTAGCGGGGGTAGAGACCCAGTACTTC; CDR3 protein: CASSESLAGVETQYF
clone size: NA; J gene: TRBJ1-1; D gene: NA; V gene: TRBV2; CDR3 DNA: TGTGCCAGCAGTGTATCGTTGAACACTGAAGCTTTCTTT; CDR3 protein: CASSVSLNTEAFF
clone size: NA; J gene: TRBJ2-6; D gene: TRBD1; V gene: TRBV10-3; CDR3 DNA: TGTGCCATCAGTGAGTCTACAGGGGCGAGGTCTGGGGCCAACGTCCTGACTTTC; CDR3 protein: CAISESTGARSGANVLTF